This TCR beta chain comes out of a study of shared clonotypes between healthy human individuals (dated by TCRdb to the early 2020s). For the wider study: A couple of women and a few men aged 18 to 49 years were included in the cohort. Per donor, three plates each were used for CD4 naive and CD4 memory, two for CD8 naive, and one for CD8 memory. Blood TCR repertoires of 5 or 6 healthy adults were deeply sequenced to estimate repertoire size and the extent of clonotype sharing between individuals. Different laboratories and diverse techniques were used to prepare libraries and sequence TCR repertoires, to increase sequencing depth and limit assay-specific biases. Between about 0.94 and 8.9 billion PBMCs per donor were obtained by leukapheresis. Paper-wide results and their limitations: Sampling was restricted to blood, and TCR repertoires in tissue are likely to differ from TCR repertoires in blood. Pairwise subsampling led to the expectation that sequencing depth would affect the degree of clonotype sharing among donors. Estimated clonotype richness was generally larger for naive than for memory subsets. Even with the large sequencing depth, rarefaction of the sorted-subset datasets indicated that sequencing was incomplete. About 5% of naive CD4, 3.5% of naive CD8, 2% to 2.5% of memory CD4, and around 0.4% of memory CD8 clonotypes were shared across a handful of donors. Clonotypes shared by all four sorted-subset donors showed higher generation probabilities than non-shared clonotypes. The small number of donors limited the genetic and exposure-history diversity represented.

The sample holds a few counts of this clone. Its antigen remains undetermined. No per-base quality is available; no much larger clone lies one base away. Healthy HIV-negative adults with no recently reported acute infections or vaccinations were included as donors. Every donor was a Caucasian adult residing in Nashville, Tennessee, USA. CD4+ T cells were enriched by magnetic negative selection; naive cells were then positively selected on CD45RA, and the negative fraction formed the memory subset. Blood was collected by leukapheresis, and PBMCs were isolated by Ficoll-Histopaque density gradient centrifugation and then cryopreserved in liquid nitrogen vapor phase. Analytical flow cytometry was used to check the purity and quantity of every magnetically sorted T cell population. From each sorted fraction, genomic DNA was isolated and quantified by UV absorbance on a Nanodrop 2000c. The germline V gene encodes CDR1 SQVTM and CDR2 ANQGSEA. Its CDR3 holds 14 amino acids, cysteine through phenylalanine. CDR3 DNA only is kept here, 42 bases in frame from base 1. Relative to germline, V is missing 4 bases and J is missing 5 bases, with 10 bases of the junction outside any gene match.

Using the deep immunoSEQ assay, TCR CDR3 regions were amplified from genomic DNA by multiplex PCR. For each cell subset, the extracted genomic DNA was distributed evenly across all wells of several immunoSEQ 96-well plates, and each plate served as one replicate. For sorted subsets, approximately 190 ng genomic DNA, equal to some 28,000 T cell genomes, was loaded into each replicate PCR. The purified libraries were quantified using a Qubit 3.0 fluorometer, sized with a Bioanalyzer 2100, and then quantified again using the KAPA Library Quantification kit. Every immunoSEQ 96-well plate was sequenced on a separate single-read 150-cycle Illumina NextSeq 550 flow cell. On the authors' methods: Because the immunoSEQ output held only junctional sequences and lacked quality scores, the filtering could not match the filtering applied to full-length reads. To assign V/J genes and CDR3, sequences were annotated using PyIR, a Python wrapper for IgBLAST v1.9, with IMGT germline references. Reads were filtered out if the reads had weak V/J assignments (E-value above 1e-6), no CDR3, stop codons, out-of-frame junctions, or ambiguous translated residues. V3J clonotypes were defined as sequences sharing an identical inferred V gene, J gene, and CDR3 amino acid sequence. To compute the percentage overlap between repertoires, the number of shared unique clonotypes was divided by the size of the smaller repertoire. Three approaches were used to assess repertoire richness: RTK rarefaction, the Chao1 estimator, and Recon v2.1 estimates of unobserved clonotypes. Generation probabilities were computed with OLGA for all TCRbeta clonotypes obtained by the gDNA method from several donors. This immuneACCESS table, as held by TCRdb, lists in-frame sequences with V and J called but not all clones. Of the missing ones, under half trace to an unresolved V gene in checked studies; the others have no known cause. The V and J calls and clone size were taken over from that table, and D and trimming were inferred from the DNA. The sample has about 1.1 million clones on record, 70% to 80% of them singletons. The ten largest clones take up 0.89% of the sample.

The sequenced sample consisted of memory CD4+ T cells from PBMCs. What this sample's cell subset or site label stands for: CD45RA-negative fraction. The sequence was obtained from a man aged 18 to 30 in good health. Some clones in this sample may be carry-over from other donors' samples. The rearrangement joined TRBV29-1 to TRBJ1-1; 7 bases in the middle match TRBD1. The base sequence is TGCAGCGTTGCCCGGACAGGAGGATTGACTGAAGCTTTCTTT. The encoded protein is CSVARTGGLTEAFF.